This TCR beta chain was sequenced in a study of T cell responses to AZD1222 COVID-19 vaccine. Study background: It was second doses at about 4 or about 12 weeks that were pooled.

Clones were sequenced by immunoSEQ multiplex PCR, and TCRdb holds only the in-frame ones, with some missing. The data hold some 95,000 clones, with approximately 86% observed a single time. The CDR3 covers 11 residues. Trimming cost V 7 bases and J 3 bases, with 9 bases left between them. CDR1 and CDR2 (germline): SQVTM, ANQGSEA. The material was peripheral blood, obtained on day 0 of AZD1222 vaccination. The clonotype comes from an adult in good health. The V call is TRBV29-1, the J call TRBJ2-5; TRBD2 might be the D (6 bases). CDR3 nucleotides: TGCAGCGGCGGCGGGGAAGAGACCCAGTACTTC. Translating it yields CSGGGEETQYF.